This TCR beta chain is from a study of beta chain features in type 1 diabetes. Comments on this clone: Its antigen is currently unknown.

Germline V gene sequence: CDR1 MGHRA, CDR2 YSYEKL. The CDR3 contains 16 residues. Germline trimming cut 4 bases from V and 4 bases from J; bases unmatched to any gene: 8. Study-wide results and caveats: cDNA-based reads could over-represent cells with high TCR expression. Within the patient group, naive, central memory and Treg TCRB repertoires appeared more similar to each other than within healthy donors.

Expressed TCRB transcripts were sequenced because the isolated RNA had all been reverse transcribed beforehand. Generated by immunoSEQ multiplex PCR, the TCRdb table keeps only in-frame clones and is missing some. Seen here are roughly 610,000 clones, roughly a sixth observed once, and the top ten hold approximately 0.087%. The TCR comes from a man aged 18 to 30 in good health. This sequence joins TRBV4-1 and TRBJ1-4, with 8 bases fitting TRBD1. Sequencing was done on a sample of naive CD4+ T cells from blood. CDR3 sequence reads: CASSRTTGGVNEKLFF. For the CDR3, the DNA is TGCGCCAGCAGCCGAACTACAGGGGGTGTTAATGAAAAACTGTTTTTT.